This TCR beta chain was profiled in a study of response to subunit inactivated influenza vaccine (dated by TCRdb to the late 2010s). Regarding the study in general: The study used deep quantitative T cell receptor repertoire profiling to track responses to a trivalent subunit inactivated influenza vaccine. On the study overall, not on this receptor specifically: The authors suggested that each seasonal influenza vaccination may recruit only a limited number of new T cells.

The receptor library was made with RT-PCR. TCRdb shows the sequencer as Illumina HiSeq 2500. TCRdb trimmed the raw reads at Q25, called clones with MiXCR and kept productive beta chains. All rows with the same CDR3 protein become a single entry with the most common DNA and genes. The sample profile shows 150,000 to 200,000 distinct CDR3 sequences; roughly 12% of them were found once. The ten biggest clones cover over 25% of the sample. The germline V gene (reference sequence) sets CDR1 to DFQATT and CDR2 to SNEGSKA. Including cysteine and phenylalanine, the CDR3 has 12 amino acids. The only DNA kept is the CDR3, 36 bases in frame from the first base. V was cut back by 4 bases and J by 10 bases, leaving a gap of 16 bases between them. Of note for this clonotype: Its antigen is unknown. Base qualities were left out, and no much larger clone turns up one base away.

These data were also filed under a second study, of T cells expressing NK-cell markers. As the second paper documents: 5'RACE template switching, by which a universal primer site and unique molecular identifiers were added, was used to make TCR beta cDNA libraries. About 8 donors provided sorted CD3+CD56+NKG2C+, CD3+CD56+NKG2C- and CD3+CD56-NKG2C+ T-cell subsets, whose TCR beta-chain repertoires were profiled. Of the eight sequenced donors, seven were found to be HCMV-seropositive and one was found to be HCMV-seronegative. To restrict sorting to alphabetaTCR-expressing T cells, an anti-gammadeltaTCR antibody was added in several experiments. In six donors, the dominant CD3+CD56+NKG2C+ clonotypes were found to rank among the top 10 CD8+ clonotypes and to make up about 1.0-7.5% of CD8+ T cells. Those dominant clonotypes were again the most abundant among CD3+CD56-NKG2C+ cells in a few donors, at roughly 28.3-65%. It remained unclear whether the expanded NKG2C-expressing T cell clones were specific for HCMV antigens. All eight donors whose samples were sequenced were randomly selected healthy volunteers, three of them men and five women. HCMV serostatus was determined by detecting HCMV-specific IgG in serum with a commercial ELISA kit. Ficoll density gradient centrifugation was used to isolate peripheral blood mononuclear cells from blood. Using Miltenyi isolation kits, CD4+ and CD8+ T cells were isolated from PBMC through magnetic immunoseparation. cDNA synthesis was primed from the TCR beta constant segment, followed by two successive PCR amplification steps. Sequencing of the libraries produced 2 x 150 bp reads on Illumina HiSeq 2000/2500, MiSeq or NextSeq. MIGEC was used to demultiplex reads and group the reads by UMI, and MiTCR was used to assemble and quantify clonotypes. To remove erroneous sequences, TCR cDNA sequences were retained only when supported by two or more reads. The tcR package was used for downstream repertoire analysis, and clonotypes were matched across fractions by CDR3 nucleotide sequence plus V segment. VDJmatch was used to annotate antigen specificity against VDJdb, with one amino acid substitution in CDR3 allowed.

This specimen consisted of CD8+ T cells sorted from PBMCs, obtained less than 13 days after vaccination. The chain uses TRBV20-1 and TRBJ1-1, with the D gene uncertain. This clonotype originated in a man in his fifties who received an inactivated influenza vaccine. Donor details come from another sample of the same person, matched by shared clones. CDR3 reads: CSATRTAPGAFF. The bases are TGCAGTGCTACTCGGACCGCACCTGGAGCTTTCTTT.